Listed here are 23 T cell receptor beta chains from one sample, sequenced in a study of shared clonotypes between healthy human individuals (dated by TCRdb to the early 2020s). The receptor library was made with the immunoSEQ multiplex PCR assay. Held by TCRdb, this immuneACCESS table contains in-frame sequences only and omits some clones. Under half of the omission traces to an unresolved V gene where checked; the cause of the rest is unknown. The sample table contains about 690,000 clones; only one count was recorded for about 90% of them. The ten largest make up 30% to 40% of the sample. Input material: memory CD8+ T cells from PBMCs. In the paper's terms, the cell subset or site label means: CD45RO+ cells pooled with CCR7-negative TemRA cells. These receptors were obtained from a man between 18 and 29 years old in good health. Some clones in this sample may be carry-over from other donors' samples.

Concerning this clone itself: Other DNA sequences from this sample encode an identical CDR3 as well. This chain connects TRBV5-4 to TRBJ2-7, with 14 nucleotides matching TRBD2. The CDR3 extends over 15 amino acids. Germline CDR1 and CDR2: SGHNT and YYREEE (reference sequence). V lost 3 bases, J lost 3 bases, and 2 bases stayed unmatched. CDR3 amino acids: CASSSGLAGGYEQYF. The CDR3 DNA is TGTGCCAGCAGCTCAGGACTAGCGGGGGGCTACGAGCAGTACTTC.

This clone was detected only a few times. The junction departs from germline at one end; a sequencing error may be responsible. The chain carries TRBV7-9 and TRBJ1-2, with a weak D call TRBD1 (5 bases). Germline loops: CDR1 SEHNR, CDR2 FQNEAQ (reference sequence). The CDR3 totals 13 residues. Here the CDR3 DNA reads TGTGCCAGTGCACATGGTCAGGGTCCTCCGAGCCCCTTC. Residues: CASAHGQGPPSPF.

The V and J genes are TRBV11-2 and TRBJ1-1; D not certain. This CDR3 spans 16 amino acids. Germline-derived CDR1 and CDR2 are SGHAT and FQNNGV. V was clipped by 5 bases and J by 0 bases, with 16 bases between them. CDR3 coding DNA: TGTGCCAGCAGCGCGGTTCAGGCTAAAATGAACACTGAAGCTTTCTTT. Its translation: CASSAVQAKMNTEAFF.

V and J are TRBV25-1 and TRBJ2-1; D might be TRBD1 (5 bases). The V and J ends lost 8 bases and 7 bases respectively, with 9 bases between them. In germline, CDR1 is MGHDK, CDR2 SYGVNS. The CDR3 is 11 residues long. The CDR3: CASGQGNEQFF. CDR3 coding DNA: TGTGCCAGCGGACAAGGGAATGAGCAGTTCTTC. Full variable domain (remainder filled in from reference TRBV25-1 and TRBJ2-1): EADIYQTPRYLVIGTGKKITLECSQTMGHDKMYWYQQDPGMELHLIHYSYGVNSTEKGDLSSESTVSRIRTEHFPLTLESARPSHTSQYLCASGQGNEQFFGPGTRLTVL.

J is TRBJ2-1 and V is TRBV4-2; D is undetermined. The CDR3 has 16 amino acids. Germline values: CDR1 LGHNA, CDR2 YNFKEQ. V was trimmed by 2 bases and J by 0 bases, leaving 11 bases between them. The CDR3 here is CASSQTSVSSYNEQFF. DNA for the CDR3: TGTGCCAGCAGCCAAACGAGCGTGAGCTCCTACAATGAGCAGTTCTTC.

The chain is built from TRBV28 and TRBJ1-5; unclear D gene. This CDR3 comprises 13 residues. Trimming removed 3 bases from V and 4 bases from J, with 7 bases in between. Germline V gene sequence: CDR1 MDHEN, CDR2 SYDVKM. CDR3: CASSLALNQPQHF. CDR3 in DNA: TGTGCCAGCAGTTTGGCTCTGAATCAGCCCCAGCATTTT.

Comments on this clone: A much larger clone lies a single base off, so this may be a read error. The rearrangement joins TRBV5-4 to TRBJ1-1; the D is unclear. This CDR3 is 12 amino acids long. Trimming shortened V by 2 bases and J by 3 bases, and 5 bases separated the two germline ends. Germline assignment: CDR1 SGHNT and CDR2 YYREEE (reference sequence). The CDR3 DNA reads TGTGCCAGCAGCTTCTGGGACACTGAAGCTTTCTTT. This encodes CASSFWDTEAFF.

The chain joins TRBV5-1 to TRBJ2-2; D is unresolved. V lost 0 bases, J lost 1 base, and 16 bases lay in between. Germline V lookup: CDR1 SGHRS, CDR2 YFSETQ. The CDR3 loop spans 18 amino acids. CDR3 amino acids: CASSLVWGGAENTGELFF. The CDR3 DNA follows: TGCGCCAGCAGCTTGGTCTGGGGTGGAGCCGAGAACACCGGGGAGCTGTTTTTT.

The gene calls are TRBV29-1 and TRBJ2-3; the D gene is possibly TRBD2 (5 bases). CDR1 SQVTM and CDR2 ANQGSEA come from the germline V gene. This CDR3 has 15 residues. Trimming pared 3 bases from V and 0 bases from J, leaving 13 bases between. The CDR3 spells CSVEARASSTDTQYF. The CDR3 bases are TGCAGCGTTGAGGCGCGGGCCTCTAGCACAGATACGCAGTATTTT.

CDR3 DNA sequence: TGTGCCAGCAGCGTGGGTGGGACAGGGCCTGGCTACACCTTC. This gives the protein CASSVGGTGPGYTF. The chain employs TRBV9 and TRBJ1-2; 9 bases fit TRBD1. The CDR3 length is 14 residues. V was pared by 2 bases and J by 7 bases, with 6 bases of the junction left unmatched. CDR1 and CDR2 from the germline V gene are SGDLS and YYNGEE. The full variable domain, rest sourced from reference TRBV9 and TRBJ1-2, is DSGVTQTPKHLITATGQRVTLRCSPRSGDLSVYWYQQSLDQGLQFLIQYYNGEERAKGNILERFSAQQFPDLHSELNLSSLELGDSALYFCASSVGGTGPGYTFGSGTRLTVV.

The DNA of the CDR3 is TGTGCCAGCAGTTACATCGCCTACGAGCAGTACTTC. It codes for CASSYIAYEQYF. V and J are TRBV6-6 and TRBJ2-7, with D hard to call. Trimming cost V 2 bases and J 2 bases, with 4 bases left between them. Germline CDR1 reads MNHNY; CDR2 reads SVGAGI (reference sequence). This CDR3 has 12 residues.

The CDR3 region is CASSPGGEQETQYF. The CDR3 DNA reads TGTGCCAGCAGCCCAGGGGGAGAACAAGAGACCCAGTACTTC. The V gene is TRBV7-8, the J gene TRBJ2-5; 7 nucleotides agree with TRBD1. With V trimmed by 5 bases and J by 2 bases, 5 bases remained unmatched. This CDR3 comprises 14 residues. Germline V gives CDR1 SGHVS, CDR2 FQNEAQ. The full variable domain, rest sourced from reference TRBV7-8 and TRBJ2-5, is GAGVSQSPRYKVAKRGQDVALRCDPISGHVSLFWYQQALGQGPEFLTYFQNEAQLDKSGLPSDRFFAERPEGSVSTLKIQRTQQEDSAVYLCASSPGGEQETQYFGPGTRLLVL.

J is TRBJ2-7 and V is TRBV15; tentative D call: TRBD1 (8 bases). CDR1 is LNHNV, CDR2 YYDKDF, per germline (reference sequence). The germline V and J ends were trimmed by 2 bases and 5 bases, with 16 bases remaining between them. The CDR3 spans 15 residues. In nucleotides, the CDR3 is TGTGCCACCAGCAGACCCCGACAGGGGACTAACGAGCAGTACTTC. Translating it yields CATSRPRQGTNEQYF. Full variable domain (missing parts from reference TRBV15 and TRBJ2-7): DAMVIQNPRYQVTQFGKPVTLSCSQTLNHNVMYWYQQKSSQAPKLLFHYYDKDFNNEADTPDNFQSRRPNTSFCFLDIRSPGLGDTAMYLCATSRPRQGTNEQYFGPGTRLTVT.

The rearrangement joins TRBV19 to TRBJ2-1; 9 positions agree with TRBD2. The V gene end was trimmed by 7 bases and the J gene end by 2 bases; junction bases not matched to a gene: 9. CDR1 and CDR2 from the germline V gene are LNHDA and SQIVND (reference sequence). The CDR3 is made up of 16 amino acids. The CDR3 reads CASTISAGGPYNEQFF. In DNA form, the CDR3 reads TGTGCCAGTACCATCTCAGCGGGAGGTCCCTACAATGAGCAGTTCTTC.

This chain joins TRBV5-1 and TRBJ2-6; D not resolved. CDR1 and CDR2 (germline): SGHRS, YFSETQ. V was shortened by 0 bases and J by 4 bases, with 5 bases between the two germline ends. The CDR3 has 14 residues. The chain's CDR3 is CASSLGRGANVLTF. CDR3 nucleotides: TGCGCCAGCAGCTTGGGGCGAGGGGCCAACGTCCTGACTTTC.

The V and J genes are TRBV27 and TRBJ1-2; D may be TRBD1 (6 bases). CDR1 is MNHEY and CDR2 is SMNVEV in the germline V gene (reference sequence). Trimming stripped 1 base from V and 4 bases from J, with 7 bases between. This CDR3 is built from 13 residues. The CDR3 region has the DNA TGTGCCAGCAGTTTATTAGGGGGCTATGGCTACACCTTC. This gives the protein CASSLLGGYGYTF.

This chain connects TRBV11-2 to TRBJ2-7; the D gene is possibly TRBD1 (6 bases). This CDR3 is built from 14 residues. Trimming pared 3 bases from V and 7 bases from J, leaving 16 bases between. The germline V gene encodes CDR1 SGHAT and CDR2 FQNNGV. The CDR3 bases are TGTGCCAGCAGCTTGGGACACTACCCCCGGGAGCAGTACTTC. Translation: CASSLGHYPREQYF.

The chain combines TRBV13 with TRBJ2-7; 7 nucleotides align to TRBD1. The V gene's germline CDR1 is PRHDT and CDR2 FYEKMQ (reference sequence). This CDR3 has 13 amino acids. V dropped 6 bases and J dropped 3; count of bases not matched to a gene: 5. The CDR3 DNA reads TGTGCCAGCAGTTGGACAGGTGGCTACGAGCAGTACTTC. As protein: CASSWTGGYEQYF.

This clone was counted a single time. V and J are TRBV30 and TRBJ1-1, with D unclear. V was trimmed by 4 bases and J by 1 base, leaving 13 bases between them. The CDR3 runs 14 residues. Germline-derived CDR1 and CDR2 are GTSNPN and SVGIG (reference sequence). CDR3 nucleotide sequence: TGTGCCTGGAACGACCCCTGGGAGAACACTGAAGCTTTCTTT. Translation gives CAWNDPWENTEAFF.

About this clone: The same CDR3 arises from other DNA sequences in this sample as well. The rearrangement joins TRBV28 to TRBJ1-3; tentatively, D is TRBD1 (5 bases). V was trimmed by 2 bases and J by 4 bases, leaving 12 bases between them. This CDR3 comprises 15 residues. Germline V gene lookup returns CDR1 MDHEN and CDR2 SYDVKM. Here the CDR3 DNA reads TGTGCCAGCAGTTTAAGGGGAGGGTCGGGAAACACCATATATTTT. Translating it yields CASSLRGGSGNTIYF.

Sample share makes this clone medium-sized (0.01 to 0.1%). The genes are TRBV4-2 and TRBJ1-2; D call uncertain. The length of the CDR3 is 14 residues. The germline V gene has CDR1 LGHNA and CDR2 YNFKEQ. V was clipped by 0 bases and J by 5 bases, with 10 bases between them. This CDR3 is CASSQENLGYGYTF. The CDR3 nucleotides are TGTGCCAGCAGCCAAGAGAACCTTGGGTATGGCTACACCTTC.

The gene calls are TRBV7-9 and TRBJ1-5; perhaps TRBD1 as D (6 bases). The length of the CDR3 is 15 residues. V lost 4 bases and J lost 2, with 12 bases in between. Germline CDR1 is SEHNR and CDR2 is FQNEAQ (reference sequence). The CDR3 DNA follows: TGTGCCAGCAGCTCAGGGGAAGGAGGCAATCAGCCCCAGCATTTT. Its protein is CASSSGEGGNQPQHF.

This clone appeared a single time. The chain has TRBV4-1 and TRBJ2-7; D unresolved. CDR1 MGHRA and CDR2 YSYEKL come from the germline V gene. The CDR3 totals 15 residues. V lost 0 bases and J 3 bases, leaving 12 bases between the germline ends. CDR3: CASSQDSTAHYEQYF. CDR3 nucleotides: TGCGCCAGCAGCCAAGATTCAACAGCCCACTACGAGCAGTACTTC.